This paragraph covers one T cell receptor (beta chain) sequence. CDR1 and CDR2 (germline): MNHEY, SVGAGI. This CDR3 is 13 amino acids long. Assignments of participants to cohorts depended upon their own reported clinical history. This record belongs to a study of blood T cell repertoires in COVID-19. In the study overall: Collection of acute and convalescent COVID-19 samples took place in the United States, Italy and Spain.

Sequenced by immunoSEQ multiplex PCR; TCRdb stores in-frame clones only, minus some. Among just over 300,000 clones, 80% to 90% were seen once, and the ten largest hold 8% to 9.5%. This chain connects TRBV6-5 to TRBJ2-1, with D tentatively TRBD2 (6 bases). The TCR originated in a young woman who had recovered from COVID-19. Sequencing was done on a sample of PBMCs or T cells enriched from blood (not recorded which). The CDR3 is CTRGRFNYNEQFF. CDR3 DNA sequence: TGTACCCGTGGGAGGTTTAACTACAATGAGCAGTTCTTC.